The next 15 T cell receptor beta chains were all read from a single sample in a study of T-cell memory formation after mild COVID-19. Each CDR3 protein gets one entry after TCRdb re-called the 5' RACE reads with MiXCR. The table includes hundreds of thousands of distinct CDR3 sequences, approximately 19% detected once. Material for sequencing was PBMCs or a T cell subset sorted from them (not recorded which). The source of these receptors is an adult woman who had mild COVID-19 (a few samples of this study predate the infection). Cell type and time point are not known.

The chain links TRBV7-3 to TRBJ2-1, with D possibly being TRBD2 (5 bases). This CDR3 has 17 amino acids. V dropped 2 bases and J dropped 2 bases, with 16 bases sitting between them. Germline CDR1 reads SGHTA; CDR2 reads FQGTGA. The CDR3 reads CASSLGPGLSPYNEQFF. CDR3 sequence (DNA): TGTGCCAGCAGCTTAGGTCCTGGACTTTCCCCCTACAATGAGCAGTTCTTC.

This clonotype appeared a few times. The chain has TRBV20-1 and TRBJ2-1; 14 positions agree with TRBD2. The ends lost 1 base at V and 7 bases at J; junction bases unmatched: 15. The CDR3 runs 19 residues. Per the germline V gene, CDR1 is DFQATT and CDR2 is SNEGSKA (reference sequence). The CDR3 protein is CSARGAPGLAGADGNEQFF. CDR3 DNA: TGCAGTGCTAGAGGGGCACCGGGACTAGCGGGGGCCGATGGGAATGAGCAGTTCTTC.

This clonotype was detected only a few times. The chain is built from TRBV9 and TRBJ2-2, with 11 bases identical to TRBD2. The junction had 5 bases not matched to a gene; V was cut back by 4 bases and J by 3 bases. The length of the CDR3 is 16 residues. CDR1 and CDR2 from the germline V gene are SGDLS and YYNGEE. The CDR3 nucleotides read TGTGCCAGCAGCCTGACTAGCGGGGTAGACACCGGGGAGCTGTTTTTT. It translates to CASSLTSGVDTGELFF.

This clonotype was counted between two and nine times. This rearrangement joins TRBV15 to TRBJ2-1; TRBD2 agrees at 11 bases. V shed 5 bases, J shed 4 bases, and the junction held 16 bases outside the gene matches. Germline CDR1 LNHNV, CDR2 YYDKDF (reference sequence). This CDR3 is 19 amino acids long. As DNA, the CDR3 is TGTGCCACCAGCCTCGAAGGGGGCAGAGGGACTAGCGGATACAATGAGCAGTTCTTC. This sequence encodes CATSLEGGRGTSGYNEQFF. Together with reference TRBV15 and TRBJ2-1, the CDR3 gives the full variable domain: DAMVIQNPRYQVTQFGKPVTLSCSQTLNHNVMYWYQQKSSQAPKLLFHYYDKDFNNEADTPDNFQSRRPNTSFCFLDIRSPGLGDTAMYLCATSLEGGRGTSGYNEQFFGPGTRLTVL.

V gene TRBV12-3 or TRBV12-4 combines with J gene TRBJ1-1; D ambiguous. Trimming removed 3 bases from V and 5 bases from J, with 10 bases in between. CDR3 length equals 13 residues. As DNA, the CDR3 is TGTGCCAGCAGTTTGAGGTTGCGTACTGAAGCTTTCTTT. It specifies CASSLRLRTEAFF.

The genes are TRBV9 and TRBJ1-6, with TRBD1 identical over 7 bases. Germline CDR1 and CDR2: SGDLS and YYNGEE. This CDR3 contains 14 residues. J gave up 10 bases and V 3 bases, and 7 bases lay outside the gene matches. In nucleotides, the CDR3 is TGTGCCAGCAGCGAGGGGGCCAGCCACTCACCCCTCCACTTT. It yields the protein CASSEGASHSPLHF.

The V call is TRBV29-1, the J call TRBJ2-7, with 7 bases fitting TRBD1. Trimming took 4 bases from V and 3 from J; bases not matched to a gene: 9. Germline lookup yields CDR1 SQVTM and CDR2 ANQGSEA. This CDR3 spans 14 amino acids. The CDR3 region is CSVVGDSIFYEQYF. In nucleotides, the CDR3 is TGCAGCGTTGTTGGGGACAGCATCTTCTACGAGCAGTACTTC.

V usage is TRBV20-1 and J usage is TRBJ2-5, with TRBD2 as a possible D gene (6 bases). V was clipped by 1 base and J by 4 bases, with 10 bases between them. CDR1 and CDR2 (germline): DFQATT, SNEGSKA (reference sequence). The length of the CDR3 is 13 residues. The CDR3 DNA reads TGCAGTGCTAGAGTGGGGGGAACAGAGACCCAGTACTTC. This sequence encodes CSARVGGTETQYF.

The V and J genes are TRBV12-3 or TRBV12-4 and TRBJ1-2; D is possibly TRBD1 (5 bases). The CDR3 totals 13 residues. Trimming removed 6 bases from V and 8 bases from J, with 16 bases in between. The CDR3 region has the DNA TGTGCCAGCAGATTGACAGCTACGGGAGGCTACACCTTC. It yields the protein CASRLTATGGYTF.

The chain employs TRBV2 and TRBJ2-2; unclear D gene. The CDR3 contains 15 residues. Trimming took off 3 bases at V and 4 bases at J, with 12 bases between the two ends. CDR1 is SNHLY, CDR2 FYNNEI, per germline. CDR3 loop: CASSEARRATGELFF. CDR3 nucleotides: TGTGCCAGCAGTGAGGCTAGAAGGGCCACCGGGGAGCTGTTTTTT.

This chain links TRBV19 with TRBJ2-7, with D possibly TRBD1 on 6 matching bases. V was shortened by 0 bases and J by 5 bases, with 14 bases between the two germline ends. This CDR3 is 15 amino acids long. Germline V CDR1 and CDR2: LNHDA, SQIVND (reference sequence). Written as DNA, the CDR3 is TGTGCCAGTAGTATAGATCCAGGGGCCGTCAACGAGCAGTACTTC. This sequence encodes CASSIDPGAVNEQYF.

The rearrangement links TRBV20-1 to TRBJ2-7; D possibly corresponds to TRBD2 (6 bases). CDR1 is DFQATT, CDR2 SNEGSKA, per germline (reference sequence). Trimming left V 4 bases short and J 3 bases short, with 22 bases between. This CDR3 contains 16 residues. As DNA, the CDR3 is TGCAGTGCTACCTATCCGGGGGACCAGGGAGTCTACGAGCAGTACTTC. It yields the protein CSATYPGDQGVYEQYF.

This clonotype showed up many times. The chain couples TRBV30 to TRBJ1-5; tentative D call: TRBD1 (6 bases). Germline values: CDR1 GTSNPN, CDR2 SVGIG (reference sequence). The CDR3 is 14 amino acids. Between the trimmed V and J ends, which lost 4 bases and 2 bases, there was a span of 12 bases. This CDR3 reads CAWNGRQGNQPQHF. The CDR3 DNA reads as TGTGCCTGGAACGGTAGACAGGGCAATCAGCCCCAGCATTTT.

The gene calls are TRBV3-1 and TRBJ1-4; D unresolved. The CDR3 loop spans 15 amino acids. CDR1 and CDR2 (germline): LGHDT, YNNKEL (reference sequence). The germline V and J ends were trimmed by 4 bases and 0 bases, with 9 bases remaining between them. CDR3 DNA: TGTGCCAGCAGCCTTCACGGGTCAACTAATGAAAAACTGTTTTTT. It specifies CASSLHGSTNEKLFF.

This clonotype was recorded many times. The chain joins TRBV5-6 to TRBJ2-3; 8 bases line up with TRBD2. V was pared by 1 base and J by 0 bases, with 10 bases of the junction left unmatched. The CDR3 extends over 18 amino acids. In germline, CDR1 is SGHDT, CDR2 YYEEEE. DNA for the CDR3: TGTGCCAGCAGCTTGTACGCGGGAGGCCCGCCTAGCACAGATACGCAGTATTTT. It specifies CASSLYAGGPPSTDTQYF.